This TCR beta chain was recorded in a study of control samples from healthy donors and cancer patients. TCRdb's copy holds only in-frame clones and misses some; the assay was immunoSEQ multiplex PCR. Of some 77,000 clones listed, roughly 89% are singletons. This clonotype was obtained from a woman in her sixties or seventies in good health. Sequenced sample: blood.

Here the CDR3 reads CASSSQAYGYTF. The CDR3 DNA sequence: TGTGCCAGCAGTTCACAGGCATATGGCTACACCTTC. The chain recombines TRBV6-5 with TRBJ1-2, with D possibly matching TRBD1 (5 bases). Germline V CDR1 and CDR2: MNHEY, SVGAGI. V dropped 4 bases and J dropped 5 bases, with 8 bases sitting between them. This CDR3 is built from 12 residues.